Listed here is a single TCR beta chain. The sample comes from a study of blood T cell repertoires in COVID-19. Data came from immunoSEQ multiplex PCR; TCRdb stores just in-frame clones and leaves some out. Of roughly 430,000 clones listed, about 88% are singletons. Trimming removed 0 bases from V and 4 bases from J; junction bases left unmatched: 9. There are 17 residues in the CDR3. Germline V gene sequence: CDR1 MGHRA, CDR2 YSYEKL. The sequenced sample consisted of PBMCs or T cells enriched from blood (not recorded which). The chain uses TRBV4-1 and TRBJ2-1, with 7 bases lining up with TRBD2. This clonotype was obtained from a woman aged 18-29 years who had been exposed to COVID-19. DNA for the CDR3: TGCGCCAGCAGCCAAGATTTTCCGGGAGGAAAATACAATGAGCAGTTCTTC. It encodes CASSQDFPGGKYNEQFF.